The rows below give T cell receptor beta chains drawn from one sample of a study of early T cells in non-severe SARS-CoV-2 infection. TCRdb independently ran MiXCR on the 5' RACE reads; one entry per CDR3 protein. The data contain some 80,000 distinct CDR3 sequences, roughly 4.7% of them seen just once; the ten biggest clones take up under 8%. The source was whole blood, collected at baseline. All receptors derive from an adult who was a healthcare worker with PCR-confirmed SARS-CoV-2 infection or an uninfected control (not recorded which). Both conserved end residues are part of each CDR3. The D gene is left open where the match is weak. Part of the rows lack a size; the others show once, few, many or a class for expanded clones.

>TRBJ1-1|-|TRBV7-6|-
CASSQGGTDTEAFF
TGTGCCAGCAGCCAAGGGGGAACGGACACTGAAGCTTTCTTT
>TRBJ2-7|few|TRBV3-1|-
CASSQELVGGTYEQYF
TGTGCCAGCAGCCAAGAATTAGTGGGAGGCACCTACGAGCAGTACTTC
>TRBJ1-6|many|TRBV20-1|-
CSGSLQSSYNSPLHF
TGCAGTGGCTCTCTACAGAGCTCCTATAATTCACCCCTCCACTTT
>TRBJ1-1|many|TRBV6-1|TRBD1
CASDPDRGVEAFF
TGTGCGTCCGACCCGGACAGGGGGGTTGAAGCTTTCTTT
>TRBJ2-2|many|TRBV7-2|TRBD2
CASSVLAGGLGELFF
TGTGCCAGCAGCGTCCTAGCGGGAGGGCTCGGGGAGCTGTTTTTT
>TRBJ1-1|many|TRBV7-6|TRBD1
CASSLTGQGALNTEAFF
TGTGCCAGCAGCTTAACGGGACAGGGGGCCCTGAACACTGAAGCTTTCTTT
>TRBJ2-3|once|TRBV6-5|-
CASRMEGATQYF
TGTGCCAGCAGGATGGAGGGAGCCACGCAGTATTTT
>TRBJ2-3|-|TRBV7-9|-
CASSFGESRGGTDTQYF
TGTGCCAGCAGCTTCGGCGAGTCTCGGGGCGGCACAGATACGCAGTATTTT
>TRBJ2-1|-|TRBV7-9|TRBD1
CASSLDRGFAEQFF
TGTGCCAGCAGCTTAGACAGGGGGTTCGCTGAGCAGTTCTTC
>TRBJ1-1|few|TRBV5-1|TRBD1
CASSLGPGQEGTEAFF
TGCGCCAGCAGCTTGGGGCCGGGACAGGAGGGCACTGAAGCTTTCTTT
>TRBJ2-1|few|TRBV2|TRBD2
CASSVIGLAGGSNEQFF
TGTGCCAGCAGTGTCATCGGACTAGCGGGGGGGTCAAATGAGCAGTTCTTC
>TRBJ2-7|-|TRBV12-3/TRBV12-4|-
CASSLDPRFPQNEQYF
TGTGCCAGCAGTTTAGATCCCCGATTCCCTCAGAACGAGCAGTACTTC
>TRBJ2-5|many|TRBV6-6|TRBD1
CASSYGTGTAEETQYF
TGTGCCAGCAGTTACGGGACAGGGACAGCCGAAGAGACCCAGTACTTC
>TRBJ1-4|few|TRBV7-9|-
CASSPDGGEKLFF
TGTGCCAGCAGTCCTGACGGGGGTGAAAAACTGTTTTTT
>TRBJ1-1|many|TRBV7-6|-
CASSLQGYAEAFF
TGTGCCAGCAGCCTCCAGGGATATGCTGAAGCTTTCTTT
>TRBJ1-1|many|TRBV27|-
CASSATVTIGPEAFF
TGTGCCAGCAGTGCTACCGTGACCATCGGGCCTGAAGCTTTCTTT
>TRBJ1-1|few|TRBV25-1|-
CASRPNKDRGAFF
TGTGCCAGCAGGCCTAACAAAGACCGAGGAGCTTTCTTT
>TRBJ2-1|-|TRBV7-9|-
CASSQRGLGNEQFF
TGTGCCAGCAGCCAGAGGGGGTTAGGCAATGAGCAGTTCTTC
>TRBJ2-7|many|TRBV6-5|TRBD2
CASSTTSGGALVYEQYF
TGTGCCAGCAGTACGACTAGCGGTGGGGCCCTAGTCTACGAGCAGTACTTC
>TRBJ2-1|few|TRBV4-1|TRBD2
CASSQAGFRTSGSGNEQFF
TGCGCCAGCAGCCAAGCCGGTTTCCGGACTAGCGGGAGTGGCAATGAGCAGTTCTTC
>TRBJ2-7|many|TRBV27|-
CASAGPRVYESSYEQYF
TGTGCCAGCGCAGGCCCCAGGGTTTACGAAAGCTCCTACGAGCAGTACTTC
>TRBJ2-1|many|TRBV24-1|-
CATSVGEFDEQFF
TGTGCCACCTCCGTAGGGGAGTTCGATGAGCAGTTCTTC
>TRBJ1-5|many|TRBV20-1|TRBD1
CSARDLRGFNQPQHF
TGCAGTGCTAGAGATCTCAGGGGGTTCAATCAGCCCCAGCATTTT
>TRBJ1-4|many|TRBV6-6|TRBD1
CASRGTGLGEKLFF
TGTGCCAGCAGGGGGACAGGGCTCGGTGAAAAACTGTTTTTT
>TRBJ2-5|many|TRBV12-3/TRBV12-4|TRBD2
CASSRRLTSGSGETQYF
TGTGCCAGCAGTCGCCGACTTACTAGCGGGAGTGGGGAGACCCAGTACTTC
>TRBJ2-7|many|TRBV7-3|TRBD2
CASSLTTSATYEQYF
TGTGCCAGCAGCCTAACGACTAGCGCGACCTACGAGCAGTACTTC
>TRBJ2-1|-|TRBV20-1|-
CSARDLRTLYNEQFF
TGCAGTGCTAGAGATCTCCGGACCTTATACAATGAGCAGTTCTTC
>TRBJ2-1|many|TRBV19|TRBD2
CASNTPGGASGRTYNEQFF
TGTGCCAGTAACACCCCGGGGGGGGCTAGCGGGAGGACGTACAATGAGCAGTTCTTC
>TRBJ1-4|many|TRBV19|-
CASNQQDATNEKLFF
TGTGCCAGTAACCAACAGGACGCAACTAATGAAAAACTGTTTTTT
>TRBJ2-3|-|TRBV2|-
CASKSDGGSTDTQYF
TGTGCCAGCAAATCAGATGGCGGGAGCACAGATACGCAGTATTTT
>TRBJ2-7|many|TRBV4-1|-
CASSREYSANKQYF
TGCGCCAGCAGCCGAGAGTACAGCGCAAACAAGCAGTACTTC
>TRBJ1-6|-|TRBV6-5|TRBD1
CASSDDRGRESPLHF
TGTGCCAGCAGTGACGACAGGGGGCGAGAGTCACCCCTCCACTTT
>TRBJ2-1|few|TRBV19|-
CASSTDRLYNEQFF
TGTGCCAGTAGTACGGACAGATTATACAATGAGCAGTTCTTC
>TRBJ1-4|-|TRBV7-2|TRBD1
CASSPQTGYTNEKLFF
TGTGCCAGCAGCCCCCAGACAGGGTACACTAATGAAAAACTGTTTTTT
>TRBJ1-5|many|TRBV27|-
CASSLIGGRGSGQPQHF
TGTGCCAGCAGTTTAATCGGGGGGCGTGGGTCTGGGCAGCCCCAGCATTTT
>TRBJ2-2|-|TRBV12-3/TRBV12-4|-
CASSLRGPGELFF
TGTGCCAGCAGTTTACGGGGGCCCGGGGAGCTGTTTTTT
>TRBJ2-3|many|TRBV5-4|-
CAILGPNTDTQYF
TGTGCCATCCTGGGACCGAACACAGATACGCAGTATTTT
>TRBJ2-7|many|TRBV7-2|-
CASSLDSGYSEQYF
TGTGCCAGCAGCTTAGATAGCGGCTACAGCGAGCAGTACTTC
>TRBJ1-2|few|TRBV28|-
CASSSLTRANYGYTF
TGTGCCAGCAGTTCTTTGACGCGAGCTAACTATGGCTACACCTTC
>TRBJ2-3|many|TRBV5-6|-
CASTSVVVSTDTQYF
TGTGCCAGCACCTCGGTAGTAGTAAGCACAGATACGCAGTATTTT
>TRBJ2-5|few|TRBV21-1|-
CASSPCRQETQYF
TGTGCCAGCAGCCCTTGTCGGCAGGAGACCCAGTACTTC
>TRBJ2-5|-|TRBV2|TRBD2
CASRTSGSWGQETQYF
TGTGCCAGCCGTACTAGCGGGAGCTGGGGGCAAGAGACCCAGTACTTC
>TRBJ2-3|-|TRBV6-2/TRBV6-3|-
CASTLAAGKSSTDTQYF
TGTGCCAGCACCCTCGCGGCGGGCAAGTCTAGCACAGATACGCAGTATTTT
>TRBJ2-7|few|TRBV4-1|-
CASSPFGGITSYEQYF
TGCGCCAGCAGCCCCTTCGGGGGAATTACCTCCTACGAGCAGTACTTC
>TRBJ2-3|few|TRBV7-9|-
CASSLIGSTPTDTQYF
TGTGCCAGCAGCTTGATCGGTAGCACCCCCACAGATACGCAGTATTTT
>TRBJ1-4|many|TRBV29-1|TRBD1
CSVHGTGWENEKLFF
TGCAGCGTCCACGGGACAGGGTGGGAAAATGAAAAACTGTTTTTT
>TRBJ1-5|-|TRBV5-5|-
CASSYNDPRGQPQHF
TGTGCCAGCAGCTACAACGACCCTCGGGGTCAGCCCCAGCATTTT
>TRBJ2-1|many|TRBV7-9|-
CASSPNRGSYNEQFF
TGTGCCAGCAGCCCCAACCGAGGGTCCTACAATGAGCAGTTCTTC
>TRBJ2-7|many|TRBV3-1|-
CASSPAVGGYEQYF
TGTGCCAGCAGCCCCGCTGTAGGGGGCTACGAGCAGTACTTC
>TRBJ2-7|-|TRBV9|TRBD2
CASSASGRPYEQYF
TGTGCCAGCAGCGCAAGCGGGAGACCGTACGAGCAGTACTTC
>TRBJ2-7|many|TRBV27|TRBD2
CASSFRGTSGYEQYF
TGTGCCAGCAGTTTTCGGGGGACTAGCGGCTACGAGCAGTACTTC
>TRBJ2-7|few|TRBV5-4|-
CASSLWTDPRNEQYF
TGTGCCAGCAGCTTGTGGACCGACCCCCGGAACGAGCAGTACTTC
>TRBJ2-7|-|TRBV7-9|TRBD1
CASSEGQKSYEQYF
TGTGCCAGCAGTGAGGGACAGAAATCCTACGAGCAGTACTTC
>TRBJ1-2|many|TRBV13|-
CASSFRQADYGYTF
TGTGCCAGCAGCTTCAGGCAAGCGGACTATGGCTACACCTTC
>TRBJ2-1|few|TRBV5-1|TRBD2
CASSTVAGGPGNEQFF
TGCGCCAGCAGTACCGTAGCGGGAGGGCCGGGTAATGAGCAGTTCTTC
>TRBJ2-2|many|TRBV7-6|-
CASSSGRSSTGELFF
TGTGCCAGCAGCTCGGGCAGGTCTTCCACCGGGGAGCTGTTTTTT
>TRBJ1-2|many|TRBV27|-
CASSLWGQGDGYTF
TGTGCCAGCAGTTTATGGGGGCAAGGGGATGGCTACACCTTC
>TRBJ2-1|-|TRBV5-1|-
CASSHGTKEYNEQFF
TGCGCCAGCAGCCACGGGACAAAAGAATACAATGAGCAGTTCTTC
>TRBJ2-1|-|TRBV7-9|-
CASRHNEQFF
TGTGCCAGCCGTCACAATGAGCAGTTCTTC
>TRBJ2-1|many|TRBV27|TRBD1
CASSTMDRGFYNEQFF
TGTGCCAGCAGTACGATGGACAGGGGATTTTACAATGAGCAGTTCTTC